This entry lists 20 T cell receptor beta chains sequenced from one sample in a study of blood T cell repertoires in COVID-19. Clones were sequenced by immunoSEQ multiplex PCR, and TCRdb holds only the in-frame ones, with some missing. The sample contains about 190,000 clones, roughly three quarters of which appear only once. Sequenced sample: peripheral blood. These TCRs come from a woman aged 80 or over with COVID-19, enrolled during active disease.

The gene calls are TRBV2 and TRBJ2-3; no firm D call. The CDR3 totals 15 residues. Germline V gene sequence: CDR1 SNHLY, CDR2 FYNNEI. V lost 2 bases and J 0 bases, leaving 9 bases between the germline ends. This chain's CDR3 is CASSESLSSTDTQYF. For the CDR3, the DNA is TGTGCCAGCAGTGAATCTCTATCAAGCACAGATACGCAGTATTTT.

In its sample, this clone was seen once. The chain uses TRBV30 and TRBJ1-2, with unresolved D. CDR3 length equals 12 residues. The V gene lost 2 bases and the J gene lost 4 bases, with 8 bases spanning the gap. Per germline, CDR1 GTSNPN and CDR2 SVGIG (reference sequence). The CDR3 here is CAWSLVLYGYTF. The CDR3 nucleotides read TGTGCCTGGAGTTTAGTTCTCTATGGCTACACCTTC.

The genes are TRBV7-2 and TRBJ2-7, with D possibly matching TRBD1 (5 bases). Germline V gene lookup returns CDR1 SGHTA and CDR2 FQGNSA. The CDR3 consists of 13 residues. Trimming left V 5 bases short and J 7 bases short, with 15 bases between. Here the CDR3 DNA reads TGTGCCAGCAGCCGGACACCCGAGAGGGAGCAGTACTTC. This sequence encodes CASSRTPEREQYF.

This clone was picked up a small number of times. V gene TRBV19 combines with J gene TRBJ1-1; TRBD1 matches 9 bases. The trim removed 6 bases at V and 6 bases at J, leaving 5 bases unmatched. CDR3 length: 13 amino acids. In germline, CDR1 is LNHDA, CDR2 SQIVND (reference sequence). CDR3 region: CASRGTGKAEAFF. In DNA, the CDR3 is TGTGCCAGTAGGGGGACAGGGAAGGCTGAAGCTTTCTTT.

The V and J genes are TRBV19 and TRBJ1-2, with 11 nucleotides matching TRBD1. V trimming: 6 bases; J trimming: 5 bases; junction bases outside the gene matches: 17. This CDR3 has 18 amino acids. CDR1 is LNHDA, CDR2 SQIVND, per germline (reference sequence). The CDR3 DNA sequence: TGTGCCAGTAGCCCTAATAAGGCGGGACAGGGGGTAGGTTATGGCTACACCTTC. It is translated as CASSPNKAGQGVGYGYTF.

Turning to this clone: Other nucleotide sequences from this sample produce the same CDR3. The V gene is TRBV18, the J gene TRBJ2-7; 9 nucleotides agree with TRBD1. CDR3 length equals 14 residues. V dropped 3 bases and J dropped 2; count of bases not matched to a gene: 2. Germline CDR1 KGHSH, CDR2 LQKENI. For the CDR3, the DNA is TGTGCCAGCTCACCGGGACAGGGAACCTACGAGCAGTACTTC. It is translated as CASSPGQGTYEQYF.

J is TRBJ1-1 and V is TRBV9, with a possible D match to TRBD1 (6 bases). CDR3 size: 13 residues. CDR1 and CDR2 (germline): SGDLS, YYNGEE. Trimming pared 1 base from V and 4 bases from J, leaving 8 bases between. The CDR3, as DNA: TGTGCCAGCAGCGTAAGGGGGGGCACTGAAGCTTTCTTT. Translating it yields CASSVRGGTEAFF.

The chain has TRBV3-1 (or the pseudogene TRBV3-2) and TRBJ1-6; no firm D call. With 1 base removed from V and 10 bases from J, the gap between germline ends came to 14 bases. Germline lookup yields CDR1 LGHDT and CDR2 YNNKEL (reference sequence). The CDR3 length is 15 residues. CDR3 nucleotide sequence: TGTGCCAGCAGCCAAGCCTCGGGCCGGAGGTCACCCCTCCACTTT. Residues: CASSQASGRRSPLHF.

The chain carries TRBV6-5 and TRBJ2-1; 9 positions match TRBD1. The V gene end was trimmed by 8 bases and the J gene end by 6 bases; junction bases not matched to a gene: 11. Germline V gene sequence: CDR1 MNHEY, CDR2 SVGAGI. The CDR3 runs 15 residues. CDR3 region: CASLVPGQGGNEQFF. In nucleotides, the CDR3 is TGTGCCAGCCTAGTACCGGGACAGGGAGGCAATGAGCAGTTCTTC.

The chain couples TRBV5-6 to TRBJ2-3, with TRBD2 matching 12 bases. The CDR3 is 17 residues long. The germline V gene encodes CDR1 SGHDT and CDR2 YYEEEE. The J segment lost 2 bases and the V segment lost 3 bases, leaving 7 bases of the junction unmatched. The CDR3 is CASSWGLAGVLTDTQYF. CDR3 DNA sequence: TGTGCCAGCAGCTGGGGACTAGCGGGCGTCCTCACAGATACGCAGTATTTT.

The rearrangement links TRBV9 to TRBJ2-5, with D possibly being TRBD1 (6 bases). V lost 0 bases and J 5 bases, leaving 11 bases between the germline ends. Germline loops: CDR1 SGDLS, CDR2 YYNGEE. The CDR3 has 14 amino acids. In nucleotides, the CDR3 is TGTGCCAGCAGCGTAGCTGGGGGCGAGGAGACCCAGTACTTC. This sequence encodes CASSVAGGEETQYF. Filled out from reference TRBV9 and TRBJ2-5, the complete variable domain reads DSGVTQTPKHLITATGQRVTLRCSPRSGDLSVYWYQQSLDQGLQFLIQYYNGEERAKGNILERFSAQQFPDLHSELNLSSLELGDSALYFCASSVAGGEETQYFGPGTRLLVL.

This clone occurred a few times. This chain uses TRBV10-3 with TRBJ2-1, with 7 bases that match TRBD1. V dropped 6 bases and J dropped 4; count of bases not matched to a gene: 3. This CDR3 region has 13 residues. Germline loops: CDR1 ENHRY, CDR2 SYGVKD. The CDR3 nucleotides read TGTGCCATCAGGGGGGACAGTTACAATGAGCAGTTCTTC. It specifies CAIRGDSYNEQFF.

The chain has TRBV19 and TRBJ2-5; 9 bases line up with TRBD1. This CDR3 comprises 13 residues. Per germline, CDR1 LNHDA and CDR2 SQIVND (reference sequence). Unmatched junction bases numbered 0, after V lost 4 bases and J lost 3 bases. The CDR3 is CASSRDREETQYF. The CDR3 DNA reads as TGTGCCAGTAGTAGGGACAGGGAAGAGACCCAGTACTTC.

The chain recombines TRBV19 with TRBJ1-1, with TRBD1 matching over 7 bases. The CDR3 loop spans 17 amino acids. Trimming at V came to 6 bases and at J to 4 bases, leaving 17 bases not matched to a gene. Per germline, CDR1 LNHDA and CDR2 SQIVND (reference sequence). CDR3 residues: CASRNQHINRGSTEAFF. CDR3 nucleotides: TGTGCCAGTAGAAACCAACACATAAACAGGGGTAGCACTGAAGCTTTCTTT.

The V call is TRBV12-3 or TRBV12-4, the J call TRBJ2-7, with D possibly being TRBD1 (5 bases). This CDR3 has 13 amino acids. V was cut by 2 bases and J by 3 bases, with 8 bases left in between. The CDR3 is CASSLRQFYEQYF. For the CDR3, the DNA is TGTGCCAGCAGTTTACGACAGTTCTACGAGCAGTACTTC.

This chain connects TRBV18 to TRBJ2-2, with 8 nucleotides matching TRBD2. The CDR3 has 15 amino acids. The germline V gene encodes CDR1 KGHSH and CDR2 LQKENI. Unmatched junction bases numbered 0, after V lost 3 bases and J lost 0 bases. DNA of the CDR3: TGTGCCAGCTCACCGGGACTAGCGAACACCGGGGAGCTGTTTTTT. Amino acids: CASSPGLANTGELFF. The full variable domain, its missing parts supplied by reference TRBV18 and TRBJ2-2, is NAGVMQNPRHLVRRRGQEARLRCSPMKGHSHVYWYRQLPEEGLKFMVYLQKENIIDESGMPKERFSAEFPKEGPSILRIQQVVRGDSAAYFCASSPGLANTGELFFGEGSRLTVL.

The V call is TRBV13, the J call TRBJ2-3, with TRBD2 matching over 8 bases. V shed 2 bases and J 2 bases; nucleotides not matched to a gene: 3. Germline-derived CDR1 and CDR2 are PRHDT and FYEKMQ (reference sequence). This CDR3 region has 15 residues. DNA of the CDR3: TGTGCCAGCAGCTTAAGACTAGCGACCACAGATACGCAGTATTTT. Its translation is CASSLRLATTDTQYF. Full variable domain (outside the CDR3, taken from reference TRBV13 and TRBJ2-3): AAGVIQSPRHLIKEKRETATLKCYPIPRHDTVYWYQQGPGQDPQFLISFYEKMQSDKGSIPDRFSAQQFSDYHSELNMSSLELGDSALYFCASSLRLATTDTQYFGPGTRLTVL.

V gene TRBV6-2 or TRBV6-3 combines with J gene TRBJ1-1; D call uncertain. This CDR3 is built from 16 residues. The V gene's germline CDR1 is MNHEY and CDR2 SVGEGT. V shed 0 bases and J shed 1 base, with 12 bases lying between them. The CDR3, as DNA: TGTGCCAGCAGTTACTCTGGCTGGGCCGAGAACACTGAAGCTTTCTTT. It specifies CASSYSGWAENTEAFF.

The V gene is TRBV2, the J gene TRBJ2-1, with 8 positions matching TRBD2. Germline V CDR1 and CDR2: SNHLY, FYNNEI. Trimming at V came to 8 bases and at J to 4 bases, leaving 10 bases not matched to a gene. This CDR3 has 15 residues. In nucleotides, the CDR3 is TGTGCCAGCCAGGCCGGGAGGGGGGGGTACAATGAGCAGTTCTTC. This sequence encodes CASQAGRGGYNEQFF.

This clone was seen a handful of times. V gene TRBV7-8 combines with J gene TRBJ1-1; 9 bases align to TRBD1. Germline V gene data show CDR1 as SGHVS and CDR2 as FQNEAQ. Losses at the gene ends were 2 bases for V and 5 bases for J; bases not matched to a gene: 3. The CDR3 spans 14 residues. CDR3 in DNA: TGTGCCAGCAGCTTAAGGGACAGGGATACTGAAGCTTTCTTT. This encodes CASSLRDRDTEAFF. Together with reference TRBV7-8 and TRBJ1-1, the CDR3 gives the full variable domain: GAGVSQSPRYKVAKRGQDVALRCDPISGHVSLFWYQQALGQGPEFLTYFQNEAQLDKSGLPSDRFFAERPEGSVSTLKIQRTQQEDSAVYLCASSLRDRDTEAFFGQGTRLTVV.